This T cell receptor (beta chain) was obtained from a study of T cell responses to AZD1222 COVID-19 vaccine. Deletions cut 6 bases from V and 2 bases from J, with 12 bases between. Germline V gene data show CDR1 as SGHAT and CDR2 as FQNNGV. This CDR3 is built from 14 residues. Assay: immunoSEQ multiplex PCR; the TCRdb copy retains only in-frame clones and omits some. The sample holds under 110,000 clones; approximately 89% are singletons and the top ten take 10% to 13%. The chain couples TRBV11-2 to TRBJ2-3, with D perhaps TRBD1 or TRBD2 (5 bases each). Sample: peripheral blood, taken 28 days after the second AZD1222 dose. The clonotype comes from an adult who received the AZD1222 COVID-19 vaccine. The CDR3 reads CASRFPGTTDTQYF. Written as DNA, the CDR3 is TGTGCCAGCAGATTTCCCGGGACCACAGATACGCAGTATTTT.